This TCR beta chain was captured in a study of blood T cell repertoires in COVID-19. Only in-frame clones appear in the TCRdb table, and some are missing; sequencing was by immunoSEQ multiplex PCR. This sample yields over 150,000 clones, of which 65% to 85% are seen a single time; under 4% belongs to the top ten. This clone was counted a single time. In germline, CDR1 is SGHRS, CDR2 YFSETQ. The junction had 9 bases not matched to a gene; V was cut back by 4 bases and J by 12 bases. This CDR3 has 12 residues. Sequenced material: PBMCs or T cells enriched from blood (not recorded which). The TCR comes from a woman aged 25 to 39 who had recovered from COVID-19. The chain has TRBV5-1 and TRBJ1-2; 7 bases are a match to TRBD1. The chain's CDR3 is CASSSVTGAHTF. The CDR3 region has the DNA TGCGCCAGCAGCAGCGTTACAGGGGCTCACACCTTC.